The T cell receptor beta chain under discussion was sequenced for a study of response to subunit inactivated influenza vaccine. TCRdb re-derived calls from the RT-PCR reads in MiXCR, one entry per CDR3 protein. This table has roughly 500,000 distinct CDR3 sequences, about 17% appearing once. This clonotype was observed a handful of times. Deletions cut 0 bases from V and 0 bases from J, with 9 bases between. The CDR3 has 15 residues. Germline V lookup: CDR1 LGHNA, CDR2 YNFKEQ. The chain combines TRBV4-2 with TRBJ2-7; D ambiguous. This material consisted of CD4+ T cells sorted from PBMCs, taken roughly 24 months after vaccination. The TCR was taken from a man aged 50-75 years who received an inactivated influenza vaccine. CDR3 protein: CASSQDRAHSYEQYF. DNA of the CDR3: TGTGCCAGCAGCCAAGACAGAGCGCACTCCTACGAGCAGTACTTC.